The rows below give T cell receptor beta chains drawn from one sample of a study of T cells in Graves' hyperthyroidism and ophthalmopathy. TCRdb redid the calling of the multiplex PCR reads with MiXCR, one entry per CDR3 protein. Seen here are around 500,000 distinct CDR3 sequences, about 16% observed once, and the top ten hold about 29%. Sequencing was carried out using blood. Every receptor here comes from a woman in her 30s with Graves' ophthalmopathy. Each CDR3 is given with its conserved first and last residue. The order of the fields is D gene, V gene, clone size, J gene, CDR3 DNA, CDR3 protein. A D gene is named only where the DNA matches it firmly. Rows give clone size only sometimes, using once, few, many, or a class for an expanded clone.

D: TRBD2; V: TRBV19; size: many; J: TRBJ2-1; DNA: TGTGCCAGTAGTATGGCCTTGACTAGCGGGTCTGAGCAGTTCTTC; CDR3: CASSMALTSGSEQFF
D: NA; V: TRBV6-2/TRBV6-3; size: many; J: TRBJ2-1; DNA: TGTGCCAGCAGTTACAGCAGCTCCTACAATGAGCAGTTCTTC; CDR3: CASSYSSSYNEQFF
D: TRBD2; V: TRBV6-1; size: many; J: TRBJ2-1; DNA: TGTGCCAGTGAGGCACTAGCGGGAGGGTACAATGAGCAGTTCTTC; CDR3: CASEALAGGYNEQFF
D: NA; V: TRBV6-2/TRBV6-3; size: few; J: TRBJ1-1; DNA: TGTGCCAGCAGTTACCTCGGGGCTTCGAACACTGAAGCTTTCTTT; CDR3: CASSYLGASNTEAFF
D: NA; V: TRBV20-1; size: NA; J: TRBJ2-3; DNA: TGCAGTGCTATAAGCGGCCAGAGCCGAGAAGATACGCAGTATTTT; CDR3: CSAISGQSREDTQYF
D: NA; V: TRBV7-2; size: few; J: TRBJ1-5; DNA: TGTGCCAGCAGCTGGGGGGGGGGTCTCAATCAGCCCCAGCATTTT; CDR3: CASSWGGGLNQPQHF
D: NA; V: TRBV3-1; size: many; J: TRBJ1-6; DNA: TGTGCCAGCAGTAGGATGGACAGATCACCCCTCCACTTT; CDR3: CASSRMDRSPLHF
D: NA; V: TRBV5-1; size: NA; J: TRBJ2-6; DNA: TGCGCCAGCAGCTTTGATGGACGGAAGCAGAGCTCTGGGGCCAACGTCCTGACTTTC; CDR3: CASSFDGRKQSSGANVLTF
D: NA; V: TRBV20-1; size: many; J: TRBJ1-6; DNA: TGCAGTGCTCACAGGGAGGGGATTTCACCCCTCCACTTT; CDR3: CSAHREGISPLHF
D: NA; V: TRBV10-3; size: NA; J: TRBJ1-4; DNA: TGTGCCATCAGTGAGTTTCGAGGGAGAGAAAAACTGTTTTTT; CDR3: CAISEFRGREKLFF
D: TRBD1; V: TRBV28; size: many; J: TRBJ2-3; DNA: TGTGCCAGCACCCTCACATCAACGGGACAGGGTAGCACAGATACGCAGTATTTT; CDR3: CASTLTSTGQGSTDTQYF
D: TRBD2; V: TRBV5-1; size: many; J: TRBJ2-1; DNA: TGCGCCAGCCAAGCTGTCGGGACTATATCCTACAATGAGCAGTTCTTC; CDR3: CASQAVGTISYNEQFF
D: TRBD2; V: TRBV20-1; size: NA; J: TRBJ2-1; DNA: TGCAGTGCTGGTCGAACCGGTTTCGCGGGGGATGAGCAGTTCTTC; CDR3: CSAGRTGFAGDEQFF
D: TRBD2; V: TRBV4-3; size: NA; J: TRBJ2-2; DNA: TGCGCCAGCAGCCAAGATCTAGCGGGAGCGTACACCGGGGAGCTGTTTTTT; CDR3: CASSQDLAGAYTGELFF
D: NA; V: TRBV20-1; size: many; J: TRBJ1-2; DNA: TGCAGTGCTAGAGGCGGGCAGGGATATGGCTACACCTTC; CDR3: CSARGGQGYGYTF
D: NA; V: TRBV28; size: NA; J: TRBJ2-2; DNA: TGTGCCGGCAGTTTTGTGCAGTCAAACACCGGGGAGCTGTTTTTT; CDR3: CAGSFVQSNTGELFF
D: TRBD2; V: TRBV20-1; size: many; J: TRBJ2-3; DNA: TGCAGTGCTAGGACTAGCGGGAGCACAGATACGCAGTATTTT; CDR3: CSARTSGSTDTQYF
D: TRBD1; V: TRBV6-1; size: NA; J: TRBJ1-2; DNA: TGTGCCAGCAGATGGCATCAGGGGGCGAAGGATGGCTACACCTTC; CDR3: CASRWHQGAKDGYTF
D: NA; V: TRBV7-2; size: many; J: TRBJ2-7; DNA: TGTGCCAGCAGCTTCGCACGGGGGTCTACCAACGAGCAGTACTTC; CDR3: CASSFARGSTNEQYF
D: NA; V: TRBV7-9; size: NA; J: TRBJ2-6; DNA: TGTGCCAGCAGCTCACCAAACGATAAAGGGGACTCTGGGGCCAACGTCCTGACTTTC; CDR3: CASSSPNDKGDSGANVLTF
D: TRBD1; V: TRBV7-9; size: many; J: TRBJ2-2; DNA: TGTGCCAGCAGCTCCTACTTGGGACAGGGGGCGGCGGAGGACACCGGGGAGCTGTTTTTT; CDR3: CASSSYLGQGAAEDTGELFF
D: TRBD1; V: TRBV13; size: NA; J: TRBJ2-7; DNA: TGTGCCAGCAGCTCCAGGGGGCGGGAACGGTACGAGCAGTACTTC; CDR3: CASSSRGRERYEQYF
D: NA; V: TRBV18; size: many; J: TRBJ2-1; DNA: TGTGCCAGCTGTCCACGGGACTGGACGGGTAATGAGCAGTTCTTC; CDR3: CASCPRDWTGNEQFF
D: NA; V: TRBV6-1; size: NA; J: TRBJ1-6; DNA: TGTGCCAGCAGTGAAGCTTGGGGGATTAGGTCACCCCTCCACTTT; CDR3: CASSEAWGIRSPLHF
D: NA; V: TRBV5-4; size: many; J: TRBJ1-2; DNA: TGTGCCAGCAGCTTATGGACAGATGGCTACACCTTC; CDR3: CASSLWTDGYTF
D: NA; V: TRBV29-1; size: NA; J: TRBJ2-7; DNA: TGCAGCGTTGCTGTTACCGACTACGAGCAGTACTTC; CDR3: CSVAVTDYEQYF
D: TRBD2; V: TRBV4-1; size: NA; J: TRBJ2-7; DNA: TGCGCCAGCAGCCAAGATTTGGCGGGAGGGGTCACCTACGAGCAGTACTTC; CDR3: CASSQDLAGGVTYEQYF
D: NA; V: TRBV10-3; size: many; J: TRBJ1-2; DNA: TGTGCCATCAGACCCGAGGGGGACAACTATGGCTACACCTTC; CDR3: CAIRPEGDNYGYTF
D: NA; V: TRBV9; size: few; J: TRBJ2-1; DNA: TGTGCCAGCAGCGAGCAAAGTGGCGCCTACAATGAGCAGTTCTTC; CDR3: CASSEQSGAYNEQFF
D: NA; V: TRBV3-1; size: many; J: TRBJ1-3; DNA: TGTGCCAGCAGTAGGACGGACTCTGGAAACACCATATATTTT; CDR3: CASSRTDSGNTIYF
D: TRBD1; V: TRBV5-1; size: NA; J: TRBJ1-4; DNA: TGCGCCAGCAGCTTTACAGGGGGCGATGAAAAACTGTTTTTT; CDR3: CASSFTGGDEKLFF
D: NA; V: TRBV14; size: NA; J: TRBJ2-1; DNA: TGTGCCAGCAGCCAAGACGGGGTAGGCTGGCAGTTCTTC; CDR3: CASSQDGVGWQFF
D: NA; V: TRBV20-1; size: many; J: TRBJ2-3; DNA: TGCAGTGCTTTACGGACAGAGAAAGATACGCAGTATTTT; CDR3: CSALRTEKDTQYF
D: NA; V: TRBV27; size: few; J: TRBJ1-6; DNA: TGTGCCAGCAGTTTAGCAACCTATAATTCACCCCTCCACTTT; CDR3: CASSLATYNSPLHF
D: TRBD1; V: TRBV6-1; size: many; J: TRBJ1-2; DNA: TGTGCCAGCAGTTATCTGGGGGACAGGGCGCGGGACTATGGCTACACCTTC; CDR3: CASSYLGDRARDYGYTF
D: TRBD2; V: TRBV20-1; size: NA; J: TRBJ2-1; DNA: TGCAGTGCTAGAGACTCAGCGGGAGTGAATGAGCAGTTCTTC; CDR3: CSARDSAGVNEQFF
D: NA; V: TRBV29-1; size: NA; J: TRBJ2-7; DNA: TGCAGCGTTGAGAATAAGGACTCGACCCGCTACGAGCAGTACTTC; CDR3: CSVENKDSTRYEQYF
D: TRBD2; V: TRBV5-1; size: many; J: TRBJ2-1; DNA: TGCGCCAGCAGCTTGAATAATAACGGGAGGGATGAGCAGTTCTTC; CDR3: CASSLNNNGRDEQFF
D: NA; V: TRBV7-2; size: many; J: TRBJ1-5; DNA: TGTGCCAGCAGCTTAGTAGAATTTGGCAATCAGCCCCAGCATTTT; CDR3: CASSLVEFGNQPQHF
D: NA; V: TRBV28; size: many; J: TRBJ2-5; DNA: TGTGCCAGCAGTTGGGACCGGGGGAAGATTGAGACCCAGTACTTC; CDR3: CASSWDRGKIETQYF
D: NA; V: TRBV5-6; size: few; J: TRBJ1-1; DNA: TGTGCCAGCAGCTTCGAGGCTGAAGCTTTCTTT; CDR3: CASSFEAEAFF
D: TRBD2; V: TRBV3-1; size: many; J: TRBJ2-1; DNA: TGTGCCAGCAGCCAAGTAGGGGTGACTAGCGGGAGCCCCTACAATGAGCAGTTCTTC; CDR3: CASSQVGVTSGSPYNEQFF
D: NA; V: TRBV9; size: many; J: TRBJ2-1; DNA: TGTGCCAGCAGCCCCCTAGGCAGGGGAGAGTTCAATGAGCAGTTCTTC; CDR3: CASSPLGRGEFNEQFF
D: NA; V: TRBV20-1; size: few; J: TRBJ2-5; DNA: TGCAGTGCTAGTGATGGGCGGGACAATCACCAAGAGACCCAGTACTTC; CDR3: CSASDGRDNHQETQYF
D: NA; V: TRBV20-1; size: many; J: TRBJ2-1; DNA: TGCAGTGCTAGAGAAGGGCTGAGCTCCTACAATGAGCAGTTCTTC; CDR3: CSAREGLSSYNEQFF
D: NA; V: TRBV2; size: NA; J: TRBJ2-1; DNA: TGTGCCAGCTTGTACTCGAGCTCCTACAATGAGCAGTTCTTC; CDR3: CASLYSSSYNEQFF
D: TRBD1; V: TRBV7-9; size: many; J: TRBJ2-1; DNA: TGTGCCAGCAGCTACTCTCCCTGGGACAGTTACAATGAGCAGTTCTTC; CDR3: CASSYSPWDSYNEQFF
D: NA; V: TRBV11-1; size: many; J: TRBJ2-3; DNA: TGTGCCAGCAGCTTAGGATCGGGTACGCAGTATTTT; CDR3: CASSLGSGTQYF
D: NA; V: TRBV11-2; size: many; J: TRBJ1-2; DNA: TGTGCCAGCAGCTTAACATCCTACTATGGCTACACCTTC; CDR3: CASSLTSYYGYTF
D: TRBD1; V: TRBV20-1; size: NA; J: TRBJ2-1; DNA: TGCAGTACCCGGGACAGGAGATACAATGAGCAGTTCTTC; CDR3: CSTRDRRYNEQFF
D: NA; V: TRBV30; size: many; J: TRBJ2-5; DNA: TGTGCCTGGATGACGGGGGAAGAGACCCAGTACTTC; CDR3: CAWMTGEETQYF
D: TRBD1; V: TRBV20-1; size: many; J: TRBJ1-2; DNA: TGCAGTGCTCGCCTGGACAGGGCTATCTATGGCTACACCTTC; CDR3: CSARLDRAIYGYTF
D: NA; V: TRBV28; size: many; J: TRBJ2-3; DNA: TGTGCCAGCAGTTTATTACGTATAGGGGCGAGCACAGATACGCAGTATTTT; CDR3: CASSLLRIGASTDTQYF
D: NA; V: TRBV5-1; size: many; J: TRBJ2-1; DNA: TGCGCCAGCAGCACGGAGGAAGAGGACAATGAGCAGTTCTTC; CDR3: CASSTEEEDNEQFF
D: TRBD1; V: TRBV9; size: NA; J: TRBJ2-2; DNA: TGTGCCAGCAGCGCATCTGGGCAGGGGGCGGTCGGGGAGCTGTTTTTT; CDR3: CASSASGQGAVGELFF
D: TRBD2; V: TRBV27; size: many; J: TRBJ2-1; DNA: TGTGCCAGCAGTTTATTTCGACTAGCTCTCGGCAATGAGCAGTTCTTC; CDR3: CASSLFRLALGNEQFF
D: NA; V: TRBV7-2; size: NA; J: TRBJ1-4; DNA: TGTGCCAGCAGCCTACGGGGGGCAACTAATGAAAAACTGTTTTTT; CDR3: CASSLRGATNEKLFF
D: NA; V: TRBV3-1; size: many; J: TRBJ1-1; DNA: TGTGCCAGCAGCCAAATGAGGACTTCGACTGAAGCTTTCTTT; CDR3: CASSQMRTSTEAFF
D: TRBD1; V: TRBV5-1; size: NA; J: TRBJ1-1; DNA: TGCGCCAGCAGCGCCAGCGTCCGGGACAGGGGGAGGGAAGCTTTCTTT; CDR3: CASSASVRDRGREAFF